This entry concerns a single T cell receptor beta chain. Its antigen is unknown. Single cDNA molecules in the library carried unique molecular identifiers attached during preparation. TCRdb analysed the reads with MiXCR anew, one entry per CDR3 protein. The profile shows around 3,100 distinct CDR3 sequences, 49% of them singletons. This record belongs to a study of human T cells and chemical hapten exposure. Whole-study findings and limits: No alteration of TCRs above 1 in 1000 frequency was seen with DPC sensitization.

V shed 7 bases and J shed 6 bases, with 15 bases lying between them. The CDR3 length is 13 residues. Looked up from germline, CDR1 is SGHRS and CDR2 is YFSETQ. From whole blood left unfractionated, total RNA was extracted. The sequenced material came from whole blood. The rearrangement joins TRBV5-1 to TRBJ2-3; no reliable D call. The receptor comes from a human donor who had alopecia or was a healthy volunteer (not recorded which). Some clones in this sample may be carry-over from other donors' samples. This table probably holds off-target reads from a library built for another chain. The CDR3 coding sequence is TGCGCCAGCGGATTCCGAGTTATCGATACGCAGTATTTT. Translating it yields CASGFRVIDTQYF.